Listed below are T cell receptor beta chains from one sample, sequenced in a study of shared clonotypes between healthy human individuals. Here immunoSEQ multiplex PCR was the method, and the copy in TCRdb shows in-frame clones only, minus some. The sample lists fewer than 1.6 million clones; 97% to 99% were seen once. The sequenced sample was naive CD4+ T cells sorted from blood. These receptors all stem from a man aged 25 to 45 in good health. Both conserved end residues are part of each CDR3. The D gene is left open where the match is weak. Some rows have no size entry. The others give once, few or many, or a class for an expanded clone.

-	TRBJ2-1	-	TRBV20-1	CSASRSDEQFF	TGCAGTGCTAGTCGTAGTGATGAGCAGTTCTTC
-	TRBJ1-4	TRBD1	TRBV5-6	CASSLEIGTGLEEKLFF	TGTGCCAGCAGCTTGGAGATTGGGACAGGGCTTGAAGAAAAACTGTTTTTT
-	TRBJ2-7	-	TRBV12-2	CASRSRRDRGYDEQYF	TGTGCAAGTCGCTCGAGGAGGGACAGGGGATATGACGAGCAGTACTTC
-	TRBJ2-1	TRBD2	TRBV28	CASSLSGSVPYNEQFF	TGTGCCAGCAGTTTGAGCGGGAGTGTTCCATACAATGAGCAGTTCTTC
-	TRBJ2-7	TRBD2	TRBV9	CASSVASGSSHEQYF	TGTGCCAGCAGCGTAGCGAGCGGGAGTTCCCACGAGCAGTACTTC
-	TRBJ2-3	TRBD2	TRBV9	CASSISPGLAADTQYF	TGTGCCAGCAGCATCTCACCGGGACTAGCTGCAGATACGCAGTATTTT
-	TRBJ2-5	-	TRBV4-1	CASSLGRPEGRETQYF	TGCGCCAGCAGCCTTGGACGTCCCGAGGGGAGAGAGACCCAGTACTTC
-	TRBJ1-3	-	TRBV5-4	CASSLRGLPGNTIYF	TGTGCCAGCAGCTTAAGGGGTCTCCCTGGAAACACCATATATTTT
-	TRBJ2-1	-	TRBV9	CASPPETAYNEQFF	TGTGCCAGCCCTCCAGAAACCGCCTACAATGAGCAGTTCTTC
-	TRBJ2-5	-	TRBV5-1	CASSATSSPRQETQYF	TGCGCCAGCAGCGCAACTAGCTCTCCCCGTCAAGAGACCCAGTACTTC
-	TRBJ2-2	TRBD2	TRBV6-4	CASSPGLTTGELFF	TGTGCCAGCAGCCCGGGACTAACTACCGGGGAGCTGTTTTTT
-	TRBJ2-7	-	TRBV5-6	CASSFTGHPLAVGEQYF	TGTGCCAGCAGCTTCACCGGACATCCCCTGGCGGTAGGCGAGCAGTACTTC
-	TRBJ1-2	-	TRBV6-6	CASSYYSTNYGYTF	TGTGCCAGCAGTTACTATTCGACTAACTATGGCTACACCTTC
-	TRBJ1-3	TRBD1	TRBV6-1	CASSEARGQAFSGNTIYF	TGTGCCAGCAGTGAAGCGAGGGGACAGGCGTTCTCTGGAAACACCATATATTTT
-	TRBJ2-1	-	TRBV4-1	CASSQVGLEVYNEQFF	TGCGCCAGCAGCCAAGTCGGGCTAGAAGTTTACAATGAGCAGTTCTTC
-	TRBJ2-4	-	TRBV11-3	CASSGDGLVQYF	TGTGCCAGCAGCGGGGATGGGCTGGTTCAGTACTTC
-	TRBJ1-5	-	TRBV18	CASSPEGFNQPQHF	TGTGCCAGCTCACCAGAAGGGTTCAATCAGCCCCAGCATTTT
once	TRBJ2-2	-	TRBV5-1	CASSLGRGWNTGELFF	TGCGCCAGCAGCTTGGGACGGGGGTGGAACACCGGGGAGCTGTTTTTT
-	TRBJ2-5	-	TRBV7-2	CASSLAGYQETQYF	TGTGCCAGCAGCTTAGCAGGGTACCAAGAGACCCAGTACTTC
-	TRBJ2-3	TRBD1	TRBV5-1	CASSLGPTGGDTQYF	TGCGCCAGCAGCTTGGGGCCTACAGGGGGAGATACGCAGTATTTT
once	TRBJ1-1	TRBD1	TRBV19	CASSNRGLKAFF	TGTGCCAGTAGCAACAGGGGGCTGAAAGCTTTCTTT
-	TRBJ1-5	-	TRBV15	CATSRRNGQPQHF	TGTGCCACCAGCAGAAGAAATGGCCAGCCCCAGCATTTT